The 32 T cell receptor beta chains below all came from one sample that was sequenced in a study of OX40 agonist ivuxolimab in advanced cancers. This table comes from immunoSEQ multiplex PCR, and its TCRdb copy is limited to in-frame clones, with some not included. The data hold roughly 28,000 clones, with less than 90% observed a single time. The sequenced sample was CD4+ or CD8+ T cells sorted from blood, obtained in a trial of the OX40 agonist ivuxolimab. These receptor sequences come from an adult with an advanced solid tumor such as melanoma, head and neck, liver or kidney cancer.

This clone is termed large (0.1 to 1%). The V and J genes are TRBV27 and TRBJ1-3; a possible D gene is TRBD1 (6 bases). Trimming took off 5 bases at V and 0 bases at J, with 11 bases between the two ends. There are 15 residues in the CDR3. Germline CDR1 reads MNHEY; CDR2 reads SMNVEV (reference sequence). The DNA for the CDR3 is TGTGCCAGCAGTCACCAGGACAGCTCTGGAAACACCATATATTTT. It is translated as CASSHQDSSGNTIYF.

This clone was observed a single time. This chain joins TRBV28 and TRBJ1-2; D is uncertain. The CDR3 consists of 16 residues. The V and J ends lost 6 bases and 0 bases respectively, with 17 bases between them. From germline, CDR1 is MDHEN and CDR2 SYDVKM. As DNA, the CDR3 is TGTGCCAGCAGCCAGACCGTGGACCTTGCTAACTATGGCTACACCTTC. Protein: CASSQTVDLANYGYTF.

This clone came up once. This sequence joins TRBV7-7 and TRBJ2-2; D is undetermined. Germline V gives CDR1 SSHAT, CDR2 FNYEAQ (reference sequence). Trimming stripped 6 bases from V and 4 bases from J, with 15 bases between. The CDR3 runs 15 residues. CDR3 protein: CASSQPPGFTGELFF. In nucleotides, the CDR3 is TGTGCCAGCAGTCAACCCCCGGGCTTCACCGGGGAGCTGTTTTTT.

The chain is built from TRBV28 and TRBJ2-6; the D is unclear. V lost 1 base and J 4 bases, leaving 8 bases between the germline ends. The CDR3 totals 15 residues. Germline V gene sequence: CDR1 MDHEN, CDR2 SYDVKM. CDR3 coding DNA: TGTGCCAGCAGTTTATTGGGCTCCGGGGCCAACGTCCTGACTTTC. It specifies CASSLLGSGANVLTF.

The chain links TRBV5-1 to TRBJ2-2; TRBD2 matches 7 bases. In germline, CDR1 is SGHRS, CDR2 YFSETQ. The CDR3 loop spans 16 amino acids. Trimming took 5 bases from V and 3 from J; bases not matched to a gene: 10. The CDR3: CASRASPSGYTGELFF. The CDR3 DNA reads as TGCGCCAGCAGGGCATCGCCTAGCGGCTACACCGGGGAGCTGTTTTTT.

The gene calls are TRBV19 and TRBJ2-1; D unclear. With 3 bases removed from V and 0 bases from J, the gap between germline ends came to 6 bases. The germline V gene has CDR1 LNHDA and CDR2 SQIVND (reference sequence). The CDR3 has 14 residues. The DNA for the CDR3 is TGTGCCAGTAGTATGCGGAACTCCTACAATGAGCAGTTCTTC. Encoded protein: CASSMRNSYNEQFF.

The J gene is TRBJ2-3, the V gene TRBV15, with D uncertain. The CDR3 has 17 residues. Germline CDR1 and CDR2: LNHNV and YYDKDF (reference sequence). V gave up 4 bases and J gave up 2 bases, with 19 bases separating them. The CDR3 region has the DNA TGTGCCACCAGCACAGGTTCTTCCCGGACGAACACAGATACGCAGTATTTT. It yields the protein CATSTGSSRTNTDTQYF.

This CDR3 is CAGETPNTGELFF. The CDR3 coding sequence is TGCGCCGGAGAGACCCCGAACACCGGGGAGCTGTTTTTT. This chain uses TRBV10-2 with TRBJ2-2; no clear D. CDR3 length equals 13 residues. V was cut by 11 bases and J by 0 bases, with 10 bases left in between. The germline V gene encodes CDR1 WSHSY and CDR2 SAAADI.

This clone was seen more than once but under ten times. This chain connects TRBV4-1 to TRBJ1-1; no firm D call. V shed 0 bases and J shed 0 bases, with 8 bases lying between them. This CDR3 is 15 amino acids long. Germline V gives CDR1 MGHRA, CDR2 YSYEKL. CDR3 protein: CASSQDSDLNTEAFF. Here the CDR3 DNA reads TGCGCCAGCAGCCAAGATTCGGATCTGAACACTGAAGCTTTCTTT.

The CDR3 bases are TGCGCCAGCAGCGCGCTCGGGGGACTAGCGGGAGAAGAAGAGACCCAGTACTTC. Protein product: CASSALGGLAGEEETQYF. The V and J genes are TRBV5-1 and TRBJ2-5; 14 nucleotides line up with TRBD2. The CDR3 has 18 residues. The junction had 11 bases not matched to a gene; V was cut back by 4 bases and J by 3 bases. Per germline, CDR1 SGHRS and CDR2 YFSETQ.

As concerns this clone: A much more abundant neighbour one base away suggests this may be a read error. This specimen includes other DNA sequences encoding the same CDR3. The DNA for the CDR3 is TGTGCCAGTAGCTTTGATACCCGGGGGGCCAACTACGAGCAGTACTTC. As protein: CASSFDTRGANYEQYF. The chain couples TRBV5-4 to TRBJ2-7, with D tentatively TRBD2 (7 bases). Germline lookup yields CDR1 SGHNT and CDR2 YYREEE (reference sequence). This CDR3 spans 16 amino acids.

V usage is TRBV28 and J usage is TRBJ1-3, with TRBD1 matching over 10 bases. The CDR3 runs 21 residues. The junction had 21 bases not matched to a gene; V was cut back by 6 bases and J by 1 base. CDR1 and CDR2 from the germline V gene are MDHEN and SYDVKM. The chain's CDR3 is CASRYTRDRGRNNSSGNTIYF. Here the CDR3 DNA reads TGTGCCAGCAGATACACCCGGGACAGGGGTAGGAATAACTCTTCTGGAAACACCATATATTTT.

The chain uses TRBV9 and TRBJ2-1; 11 nucleotides match TRBD2. CDR1 SGDLS and CDR2 YYNGEE come from the germline V gene. This CDR3 has 16 amino acids. V lost 5 bases and J lost 8; bases outside the gene matches: 12. In DNA, the CDR3 is TGTGCCAGCAGTTCAGCCGCCCTAGCGGGAGGCTATGAGCAGTTCTTC. Protein sequence: CASSSAALAGGYEQFF.

This chain links TRBV7-9 with TRBJ2-1; 10 nucleotides line up with TRBD2. This CDR3 comprises 15 residues. Germline assignment: CDR1 SEHNR and CDR2 FQNEAQ (reference sequence). Trimming at V came to 5 bases and at J to 7 bases, leaving 8 bases not matched to a gene. The CDR3 protein is CASSTLAGVKNEQFF. DNA of the CDR3: TGTGCCAGCAGCACCCTAGCGGGAGTGAAAAATGAGCAGTTCTTC.

This chain uses TRBV6-1 with TRBJ2-1; no reliable D call. Between the trimmed V and J ends, which lost 3 bases and 5 bases, there was a span of 14 bases. Germline V lookup: CDR1 MNHNS, CDR2 SASEGT. The CDR3 runs 15 residues. The CDR3 nucleotides are TGTGCCAGCAGTGATAGGCCGTACAGCGACAATGAGCAGTTCTTC. Protein: CASSDRPYSDNEQFF.

This chain joins TRBV19 and TRBJ2-1, with D maybe TRBD2 (6 bases). The CDR3 is made up of 15 amino acids. In germline, CDR1 is LNHDA, CDR2 SQIVND (reference sequence). Trimming removed 5 bases at V and 4 bases at J, with 15 bases between. The CDR3 nucleotides are TGTGCCAGTAGTGTCGGGACCGGGGGATACAATGAGCAGTTCTTC. This encodes CASSVGTGGYNEQFF.

The chain joins TRBV9 to TRBJ2-5; D ambiguous. Germline CDR1 SGDLS, CDR2 YYNGEE. Trimming cost V 0 bases and J 5 bases, with 8 bases left between them. The CDR3 totals 13 residues. CDR3 coding DNA: TGTGCCAGCAGCGTAGCAAGATACGAGACCCAGTACTTC. Protein: CASSVARYETQYF.

The chain couples TRBV18 to TRBJ2-7; TRBD2 might be the D (6 bases). This CDR3 has 15 residues. The V end lost 3 bases, the J end lost 2 bases, and 14 bases lay between the germline ends. Germline values: CDR1 KGHSH, CDR2 LQKENI. CDR3 amino acids: CASSPREVAPYEQYF. The CDR3 coding sequence is TGTGCCAGCTCACCCAGGGAGGTAGCCCCCTACGAGCAGTACTTC.

The CDR3 region has the DNA TGTGCCAGCAGTCCCCGGGGGGAGGGCAATCAGCCCCAGCATTTT. This sequence encodes CASSPRGEGNQPQHF. The chain recombines TRBV4-2 with TRBJ1-5; possible D gene TRBD1, 5 bases. V lost 6 bases to trimming and J lost 2 bases, with 14 bases between them. The CDR3 covers 15 residues. Per the germline V gene, CDR1 is LGHNA and CDR2 is YNFKEQ.

This rearrangement joins TRBV6-5 to TRBJ2-7, with TRBD2 as a possible D gene (6 bases). The ends were cut back, 2 bases at V and 5 bases at J, with 19 bases in the middle. Germline CDR1 reads MNHEY; CDR2 reads SVGAGI. The CDR3 runs to 16 residues. Here the CDR3 DNA reads TGTGCCAGCAGTTACCCGGGGATTAGCGGAGTCCACGAGCAGTACTTC. Residues: CASSYPGISGVHEQYF.

DNA of the CDR3: TGTGCCAGCAGCGTAGCCTACGGCGAGCAGTACTTC. Translation: CASSVAYGEQYF. The V and J genes are TRBV9 and TRBJ2-7; D ambiguous. V was clipped by 0 bases and J by 6 bases, with 7 bases between them. CDR3 length equals 12 residues. Germline V gene sequence: CDR1 SGDLS, CDR2 YYNGEE.

This CDR3 reads CASSVRDREYTGELFF. The CDR3 nucleotides are TGTGCCAGCAGCGTCCGGGACAGGGAGTACACCGGGGAGCTGTTTTTT. V is TRBV9 and J is TRBJ2-2; TRBD1 agrees at 9 bases. The CDR3 consists of 16 residues. J gave up 3 bases and V 2 bases, and 5 bases lay outside the gene matches. Germline V gene lookup returns CDR1 SGDLS and CDR2 YYNGEE.

The rearrangement links TRBV5-1 to TRBJ2-7, with D tentatively TRBD1 or TRBD2 (6 bases each). Between the trimmed V and J ends, which lost 2 bases and 2 bases, there was a span of 20 bases. CDR1 and CDR2 (germline): SGHRS, YFSETQ. The CDR3 is 17 residues long. The CDR3 loop reads CASSFAGTPRGAYEQYF. CDR3 nucleotides: TGCGCCAGCAGCTTTGCAGGGACGCCGAGGGGGGCCTACGAGCAGTACTTC.

The CDR3 region has the DNA TGCGCCAGCAGCCAAGCCGCGGGAGGCCATTACGAGCAGTACTTC. Its protein product is CASSQAAGGHYEQYF. The chain joins TRBV4-3 to TRBJ2-7, with TRBD2 matching over 8 bases. The CDR3 is 15 amino acids. The V segment lost 1 base and the J segment 4 bases; nucleotides outside the gene matches: 6. The germline gives CDR1 LGHNA, CDR2 YSLEER.

Turning to this clone: The sample holds other DNA sequences that translate to the same CDR3. The chain joins TRBV28 to TRBJ2-7; either TRBD1 or TRBD2 may fit D (5 bases each). The CDR3 is made up of 14 amino acids. Trimming stripped 3 bases from V and 0 bases from J, with 9 bases between. Germline V gene sequence: CDR1 MDHEN, CDR2 SYDVKM. DNA for the CDR3: TGTGCCAGCAGTTTGTGGGGGTACTCCTACGAGCAGTACTTC. Translation: CASSLWGYSYEQYF.

The genes are TRBV13 and TRBJ2-7; D might be TRBD1 (5 bases). With 5 bases removed from V and 0 bases from J, the gap between germline ends came to 11 bases. Germline V lookup: CDR1 PRHDT, CDR2 FYEKMQ (reference sequence). This CDR3 is 14 amino acids long. For the CDR3, the DNA is TGTGCCAGCAGCCCGAGGACACTCTCCTACGAGCAGTACTTC. This sequence encodes CASSPRTLSYEQYF.

V gene TRBV19 combines with J gene TRBJ2-1, with D hard to call. CDR3 length: 13 residues. Deletions cut 9 bases from V and 3 bases from J, with 12 bases between. Looked up from germline, CDR1 is LNHDA and CDR2 is SQIVND (reference sequence). The CDR3 reads CASNDPYYNEQFF. Here the CDR3 DNA reads TGTGCCAGCAATGACCCTTACTACAATGAGCAGTTCTTC. The whole variable domain, remainder taken from reference TRBV19 and TRBJ2-1, is DGGITQSPKYLFRKEGQNVTLSCEQNLNHDAMYWYRQDPGQGLRLIYYSQIVNDFQKGDIAEGYSVSREKKESFPLTVTSAQKNPTAFYLCASNDPYYNEQFFGPGTRLTVL.

This clone was found once. V usage is TRBV4-3 and J usage is TRBJ2-3; either TRBD1 or TRBD2 may supply D (5 bases each). Trimming cost V 0 bases and J 9 bases, with 13 bases left between them. From germline, CDR1 is LGHNA and CDR2 YSLEER. The CDR3 is 14 residues long. The CDR3 sequence is CASSQEPGRDTQYF. DNA of the CDR3: TGCGCCAGCAGCCAAGAACCGGGAAGGGACACGCAGTATTTT.

The chain joins TRBV7-6 to TRBJ1-4, with a possible D match to TRBD1 (6 bases). This CDR3 has 16 residues. Germline CDR1 is SGHVS and CDR2 is FNYEAQ. V lost 5 bases and J lost 4, with 17 bases in between. CDR3 in DNA: TGTGCCAGCAGCCCTAACGTGCAGGGGTATAATGAAAAACTGTTTTTT. Its protein product is CASSPNVQGYNEKLFF.

The chain has TRBV4-3 and TRBJ1-2; tentatively, D is TRBD1 (5 bases). Germline values: CDR1 LGHNA, CDR2 YSLEER. Trimming left V 4 bases short and J 3 bases short, with 15 bases between. This CDR3 has 15 residues. In DNA form, the CDR3 reads TGCGCCAGCAGCCCTTGGTGGGGACCGGACTATGGCTACACCTTC. Translation gives CASSPWWGPDYGYTF.

The chain couples TRBV6-5 to TRBJ2-7; D is uncertain. V gave up 4 bases and J gave up 0 bases, with 10 bases separating them. The CDR3 has 14 residues. CDR1 is MNHEY and CDR2 is SVGAGI in the germline V gene. The CDR3 sequence: CASSSLGFSYEQYF. CDR3 in DNA: TGTGCCAGCAGTTCACTCGGGTTCTCCTACGAGCAGTACTTC.

The V and J genes are TRBV13 and TRBJ2-6, with a weak D call TRBD1 (6 bases). Trimming pared 1 base from V and 2 bases from J, leaving 6 bases between. Germline lookup yields CDR1 PRHDT and CDR2 FYEKMQ (reference sequence). This CDR3 has 15 residues. CDR3 region: CASSLEGAGANVLTF. The CDR3, as DNA: TGTGCCAGCAGCTTAGAGGGGGCTGGGGCCAACGTCCTGACTTTC.